The 9 T cell receptor beta chains reported below all come from one sample, sequenced in a study of blood T cell repertoires in COVID-19. This table comes from immunoSEQ multiplex PCR, and its TCRdb copy is limited to in-frame clones, with some not included. The data contain hundreds of thousands of clones, more than 70% of them singletons. Input material: peripheral blood. The receptor source for this set is a woman in her 30s who had recovered from COVID-19.

This chain joins TRBV4-3 and TRBJ2-1; D is undetermined. The CDR3 is 17 residues long. Between the trimmed V and J ends, which lost 0 bases and 0 bases, there was a span of 12 bases. CDR1 and CDR2 from the germline V gene are LGHNA and YSLEER. The DNA for the CDR3 is TGCGCCAGCAGCCAAGATTGGGCATCTTACTCCTACAATGAGCAGTTCTTC. As protein: CASSQDWASYSYNEQFF.

This chain connects TRBV24-1 to TRBJ2-1, with D possibly TRBD1 on 8 matching bases. The germline V gene encodes CDR1 KGHDR and CDR2 SFDVKD. With 4 bases removed from V and 4 bases from J, the gap between germline ends came to 16 bases. CDR3 length: 16 amino acids. CDR3 protein: CATSDWTGREYNEQFF. CDR3 DNA: TGTGCCACCAGTGACTGGACAGGGAGGGAATACAATGAGCAGTTCTTC.

This chain links TRBV19 with TRBJ1-1; tentatively, D is TRBD1 (5 bases). Germline CDR1 is LNHDA and CDR2 is SQIVND (reference sequence). The CDR3 is 14 residues long. Trimming left V 4 bases short and J 0 bases short, with 9 bases between. In DNA form, the CDR3 reads TGTGCCAGTAGTACACAGGCCCTGAACACTGAAGCTTTCTTT. Residues: CASSTQALNTEAFF.

This clone was recorded a few times. The rearrangement links TRBV5-1 to TRBJ2-7, with unresolved D. CDR3 length: 13 amino acids. Germline CDR1 SGHRS, CDR2 YFSETQ. Trimming removed 0 bases at V and 0 bases at J, with 4 bases between. The CDR3 DNA follows: TGCGCCAGCAGCTTGGACATCTCCTACGAGCAGTACTTC. It specifies CASSLDISYEQYF.

The chain carries TRBV5-1 and TRBJ2-7; TRBD1 matches at 7 bases. Per germline, CDR1 SGHRS and CDR2 YFSETQ. The CDR3 runs to 15 residues. After removal of 3 bases from V and 7 bases from J, the junction contained 13 bases not matched to a gene. Here the CDR3 reads CASSSLGDSSGEQYF. The CDR3 nucleotides are TGCGCCAGCAGCTCCCTTGGGGACAGCTCAGGGGAGCAGTACTTC.

The chain recombines TRBV28 with TRBJ2-3; 8 bases line up with TRBD1. In germline, CDR1 is MDHEN, CDR2 SYDVKM. V trimming: 7 bases; J trimming: 8 bases; junction bases outside the gene matches: 14. The CDR3 totals 15 residues. The CDR3 sequence: CASMRRFRGLGTQYF. For the CDR3, the DNA is TGTGCCAGCATGCGCCGTTTCAGGGGGCTTGGTACGCAGTATTTT.

The CDR3 nucleotides are TGTGCCATCAGTGACTACAGCTCTGGAAACACCATATATTTT. As protein: CAISDYSSGNTIYF. The chain links TRBV10-3 to TRBJ1-3; D is ambiguous. CDR1 and CDR2 (germline): ENHRY, SYGVKD. Trimming pared 3 bases from V and 0 bases from J, leaving 6 bases between. This CDR3 has 14 amino acids.

The chain carries TRBV28 and TRBJ2-7; 11 nucleotides line up with TRBD1. CDR3 length: 14 residues. Germline trimming cut 7 bases from V and 3 bases from J; bases unmatched to any gene: 5. CDR1 is MDHEN and CDR2 is SYDVKM in the germline V gene. CDR3 nucleotide sequence: TGTGCCAGCACCCCCGGGACAGGGGGCTACGAGCAGTACTTC. Its translation is CASTPGTGGYEQYF.

A single count supports this clone. The chain links TRBV6-2 or TRBV6-3 to TRBJ2-1; 8 nucleotides align to TRBD2. The CDR3 has 15 residues. V dropped 2 bases and J dropped 3; count of bases not matched to a gene: 3. Germline CDR1 and CDR2: MNHEY and SVGEGT. CDR3 bases: TGTGCCAGCAGTTACGGCGGGGGGCACTACAATGAGCAGTTCTTC. It encodes CASSYGGGHYNEQFF.